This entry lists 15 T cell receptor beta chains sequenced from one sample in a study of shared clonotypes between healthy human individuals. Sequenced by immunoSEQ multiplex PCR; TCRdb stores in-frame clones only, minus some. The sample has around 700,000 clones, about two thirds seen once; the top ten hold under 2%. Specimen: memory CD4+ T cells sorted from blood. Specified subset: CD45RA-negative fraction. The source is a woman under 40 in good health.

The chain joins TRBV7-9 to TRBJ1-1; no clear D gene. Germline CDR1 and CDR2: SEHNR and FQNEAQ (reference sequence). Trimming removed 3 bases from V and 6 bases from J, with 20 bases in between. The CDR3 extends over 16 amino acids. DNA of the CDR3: TGTGCCAGCAGCTTGTGGGAGGGAGGTCGAACTGCTGAAGCTTTCTTT. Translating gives CASSLWEGGRTAEAFF. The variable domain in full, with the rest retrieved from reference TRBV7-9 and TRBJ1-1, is DTGVSQNPRHKITKRGQNVTFRCDPISEHNRLYWYRQTLGQGPEFLTYFQNEAQLEKSRLLSDRFSAERPKGSFSTLEIQRTEQGDSAMYLCASSLWEGGRTAEAFFGQGTRLTVV.

Written as DNA, the CDR3 is TGTGCCAGCCAGAGGGCAGTTACCTCTGGGGCCAACGTCCTGACTTTC. Its protein is CASQRAVTSGANVLTF. The genes are TRBV2 and TRBJ2-6; maybe TRBD2 (5 bases). Germline V gene lookup returns CDR1 SNHLY and CDR2 FYNNEI. The CDR3 is 16 amino acids. Between the trimmed V and J ends, which lost 8 bases and 0 bases, there was a span of 14 bases.

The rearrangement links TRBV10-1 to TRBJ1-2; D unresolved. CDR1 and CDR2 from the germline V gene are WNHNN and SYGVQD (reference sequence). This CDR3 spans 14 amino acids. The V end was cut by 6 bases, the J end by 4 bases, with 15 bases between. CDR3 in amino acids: CASRMHRGVYGYTF. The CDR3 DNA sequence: TGCGCCAGCAGAATGCATCGGGGTGTCTATGGCTACACCTTC.

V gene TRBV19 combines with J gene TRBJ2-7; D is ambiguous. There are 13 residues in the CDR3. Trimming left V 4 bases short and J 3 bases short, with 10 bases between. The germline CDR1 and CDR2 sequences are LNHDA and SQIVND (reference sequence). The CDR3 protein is CASSNGRVYEQYF. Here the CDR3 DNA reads TGTGCCAGTAGTAACGGACGCGTCTACGAGCAGTACTTC.

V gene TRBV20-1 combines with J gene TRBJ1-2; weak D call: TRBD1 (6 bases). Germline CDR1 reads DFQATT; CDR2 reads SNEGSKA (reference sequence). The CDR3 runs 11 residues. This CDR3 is CSPGGGDGYTF. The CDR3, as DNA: TGCAGCCCCGGAGGGGGTGATGGCTACACCTTC.

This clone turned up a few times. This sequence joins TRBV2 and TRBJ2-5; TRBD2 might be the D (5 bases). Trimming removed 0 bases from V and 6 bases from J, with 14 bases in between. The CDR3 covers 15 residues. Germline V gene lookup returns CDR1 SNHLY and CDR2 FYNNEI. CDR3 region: CASSEAPTGSKTQYF. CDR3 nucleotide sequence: TGTGCCAGCAGTGAAGCCCCTACGGGGTCGAAGACCCAGTACTTC.

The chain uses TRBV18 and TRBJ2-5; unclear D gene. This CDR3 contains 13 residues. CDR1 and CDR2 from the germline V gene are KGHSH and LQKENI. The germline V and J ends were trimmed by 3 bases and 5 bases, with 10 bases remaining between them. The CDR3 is CASSPNQRETQYF. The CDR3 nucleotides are TGTGCCAGCTCACCTAACCAACGGGAGACCCAGTACTTC.

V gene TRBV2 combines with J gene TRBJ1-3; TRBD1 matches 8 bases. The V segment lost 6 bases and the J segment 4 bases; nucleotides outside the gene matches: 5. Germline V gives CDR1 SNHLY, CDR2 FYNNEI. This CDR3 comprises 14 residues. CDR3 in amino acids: CASSPQGVGNTIYF. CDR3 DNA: TGTGCCAGCAGCCCACAGGGGGTAGGAAACACCATATATTTT.

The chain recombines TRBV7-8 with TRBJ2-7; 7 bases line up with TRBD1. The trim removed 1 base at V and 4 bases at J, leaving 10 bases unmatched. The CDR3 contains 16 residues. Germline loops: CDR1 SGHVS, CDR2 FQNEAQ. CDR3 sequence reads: CASSLEQGSYLYEQYF. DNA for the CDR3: TGTGCCAGCAGCTTAGAACAGGGGTCCTACCTATACGAGCAGTACTTC.

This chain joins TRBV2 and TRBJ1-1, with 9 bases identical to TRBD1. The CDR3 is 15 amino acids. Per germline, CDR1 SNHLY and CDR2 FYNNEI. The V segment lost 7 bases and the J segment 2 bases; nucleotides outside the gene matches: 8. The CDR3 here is CASIPWTGANTEAFF. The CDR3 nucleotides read TGTGCCAGCATCCCCTGGACAGGGGCTAACACTGAAGCTTTCTTT.

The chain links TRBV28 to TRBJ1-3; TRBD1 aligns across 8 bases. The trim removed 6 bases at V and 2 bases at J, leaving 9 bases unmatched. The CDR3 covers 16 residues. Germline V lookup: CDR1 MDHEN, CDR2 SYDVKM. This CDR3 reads CASRPDRGLAGNTIYF. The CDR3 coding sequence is TGTGCCAGCAGACCAGACAGGGGACTCGCTGGAAACACCATATATTTT.

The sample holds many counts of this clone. The CDR3 region is CASSSGLAGSTDTQYF. Here the CDR3 DNA reads TGTGCCAGCAGTTCCGGACTAGCGGGGAGCACAGATACGCAGTATTTT. This rearrangement joins TRBV27 to TRBJ2-3; 12 nucleotides match TRBD2. Trimming removed 4 bases from V and 0 bases from J; junction bases left unmatched: 2. Germline values: CDR1 MNHEY, CDR2 SMNVEV (reference sequence). CDR3 length: 16 amino acids.

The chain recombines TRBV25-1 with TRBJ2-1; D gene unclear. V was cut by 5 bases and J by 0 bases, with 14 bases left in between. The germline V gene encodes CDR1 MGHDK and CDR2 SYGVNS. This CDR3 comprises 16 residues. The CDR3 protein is CASSSRDPSSYNEQFF. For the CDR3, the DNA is TGTGCCAGCAGTTCCAGAGACCCTAGCTCCTACAATGAGCAGTTCTTC.

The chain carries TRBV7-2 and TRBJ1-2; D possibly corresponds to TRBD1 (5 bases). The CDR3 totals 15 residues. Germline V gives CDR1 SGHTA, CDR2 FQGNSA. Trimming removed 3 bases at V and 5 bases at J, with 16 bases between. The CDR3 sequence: CASSLGEQRPYGYTF. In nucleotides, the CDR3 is TGTGCCAGCAGCTTGGGGGAACAGAGACCTTATGGCTACACCTTC.

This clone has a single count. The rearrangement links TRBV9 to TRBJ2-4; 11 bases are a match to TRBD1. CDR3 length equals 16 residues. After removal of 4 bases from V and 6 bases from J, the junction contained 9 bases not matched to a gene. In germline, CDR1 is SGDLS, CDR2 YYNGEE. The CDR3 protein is CASSSRGTGGLNIQYF. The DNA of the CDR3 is TGTGCCAGCAGCTCCAGGGGGACAGGGGGACTAAACATTCAGTACTTC.